These 25 T cell receptor beta chains were sequenced from one sample in a study of blood T cell repertoires in COVID-19. Measured with immunoSEQ multiplex PCR; TCRdb has only the in-frame clones, and not every one. The sample includes about 290,000 clones, roughly nine tenths of them seen just once. Sequenced input: PBMCs or T cells enriched from blood (not recorded which). The receptors were gathered from a woman in her forties who had recovered from COVID-19.

The chain employs TRBV28 and TRBJ2-3; D may be TRBD1 (5 bases). The CDR3 runs to 14 residues. Germline V gene lookup returns CDR1 MDHEN and CDR2 SYDVKM. The V end lost 6 bases, the J end lost 3 bases, and 13 bases lay between the germline ends. For the CDR3, the DNA is TGTGCCAGCAGCGTACACCCAGGGACAGATACGCAGTATTTT. Its translation: CASSVHPGTDTQYF.

The chain carries TRBV5-1 and TRBJ1-3, with 9 bases that match TRBD1. Trimming removed 0 bases from V and 3 bases from J; junction bases left unmatched: 4. The CDR3 is made up of 16 amino acids. From germline, CDR1 is SGHRS and CDR2 YFSETQ. CDR3 coding DNA: TGCGCCAGCAGCTTGGTTGGGACAGGGAGTGGAAACACCATATATTTT. Translation gives CASSLVGTGSGNTIYF.

The rearrangement joins TRBV6-5 to TRBJ1-2; TRBD1 is a possible D gene (6 bases). The germline V and J ends were trimmed by 0 bases and 7 bases, with 9 bases remaining between them. The CDR3 is 13 amino acids. CDR1 is MNHEY, CDR2 SVGAGI, per germline. The DNA for the CDR3 is TGTGCCAGCAGTTACTCAGGGGGTCGTGGCTACACCTTC. This codes for CASSYSGGRGYTF.

A word on this clone: The sample contains more than one DNA sequence encoding this CDR3. This sequence joins TRBV5-1 and TRBJ1-6; 7 bases align to TRBD1. The CDR3 sequence is 15 residues long. Germline trimming cut 2 bases from V and 4 bases from J; bases unmatched to any gene: 3. Germline V gene lookup returns CDR1 SGHRS and CDR2 YFSETQ. The CDR3 protein is CASSLEGQYNSPLHF. CDR3 DNA sequence: TGCGCCAGCAGCTTAGAGGGACAGTATAATTCACCCCTCCACTTT.

The CDR3 nucleotides are TGTGCCAGCAGTTTAAGTGGGTCGACTAGCGGGCACTACGAGCAGTACTTC. Translated: CASSLSGSTSGHYEQYF. This chain connects TRBV27 to TRBJ2-7, with 10 bases that match TRBD2. This CDR3 is 17 amino acids long. Unmatched junction bases numbered 10, after V lost 2 bases and J lost 3 bases. Germline V gene lookup returns CDR1 MNHEY and CDR2 SMNVEV (reference sequence).

The chain couples TRBV29-1 to TRBJ1-1, with 7 bases aligning to TRBD1. CDR3 length: 13 amino acids. Unmatched junction bases numbered 3, after V lost 4 bases and J lost 1 base. CDR1 is SQVTM and CDR2 is ANQGSEA in the germline V gene. The DNA of the CDR3 is TGCAGCGTTGCCGGGACAGCGAACACTGAAGCTTTCTTT. This sequence encodes CSVAGTANTEAFF.

The V and J genes are TRBV5-6 and TRBJ2-7; 8 positions match TRBD1. After removal of 0 bases from V and 0 bases from J, the junction contained 5 bases not matched to a gene. CDR3 length equals 16 residues. In germline, CDR1 is SGHDT, CDR2 YYEEEE. DNA of the CDR3: TGTGCCAGCAGCTTGGGGGCAGGGGGCCTCTCCTACGAGCAGTACTTC. It encodes CASSLGAGGLSYEQYF.

Concerning this clone: Other DNA sequences in this specimen translate into the identical CDR3. CDR3 in DNA: TGTGCCAGCAGTGAATGGACAGGGGGGACTGAAGCTTTCTTT. The encoded protein is CASSEWTGGTEAFF. The chain recombines TRBV6-1 with TRBJ1-1, with 10 bases fitting TRBD1. In germline, CDR1 is MNHNS, CDR2 SASEGT. This CDR3 comprises 14 residues. With 2 bases clipped from V and 5 bases from J, the junction kept 2 bases outside the gene matches.

The chain has TRBV19 and TRBJ2-7, with 11 bases matching TRBD1. V gave up 5 bases and J gave up 6 bases; unmatched junction bases: 3. Germline values: CDR1 LNHDA, CDR2 SQIVND (reference sequence). The CDR3 covers 13 residues. Here the CDR3 DNA reads TGTGCCAGTAGTGGGACAGGGGGATTCGAGCAGTACTTC. Protein product: CASSGTGGFEQYF.

The chain has TRBV5-1 and TRBJ1-1, with 12 bases matching TRBD1. V lost 5 bases and J lost 3; bases outside the gene matches: 20. Germline V gives CDR1 SGHRS, CDR2 YFSETQ. This CDR3 has 20 residues. CDR3 in DNA: TGCGCCAGCAGTCCACGCCTATTTTCCGGGACAGGGGGCAGTGACACTGAAGCTTTCTTT. Its protein is CASSPRLFSGTGGSDTEAFF.

The chain joins TRBV6-5 to TRBJ1-2; 8 nucleotides line up with TRBD1. Per the germline V gene, CDR1 is MNHEY and CDR2 is SVGAGI. Trimming cost V 5 bases and J 8 bases; bases outside gene matches: 10. The CDR3 length is 14 residues. CDR3 protein: CASSHLDRVGGYTF. CDR3 DNA: TGTGCCAGCAGTCATTTGGACAGGGTCGGCGGCTACACCTTC.

The V and J genes are TRBV2 and TRBJ2-1; 13 nucleotides line up with TRBD2. Unmatched junction bases numbered 7, after V lost 5 bases and J lost 6 bases. The CDR3 length is 16 residues. The V gene's germline CDR1 is SNHLY and CDR2 FYNNEI. CDR3 sequence (DNA): TGTGCCAGCAGTACTAGCGGGGGGGCCCTAGCCAATGAGCAGTTCTTC. Amino acid sequence: CASSTSGGALANEQFF.

CDR3 DNA sequence: TGCGCCAGTTGTGTCGAGCGGGGCACTGAAGCTTTCTTT. Its protein is CASCVERGTEAFF. The chain carries TRBV5-1 and TRBJ1-1; D not certain. Per germline, CDR1 SGHRS and CDR2 YFSETQ. V was trimmed by 8 bases and J by 4 bases, leaving 15 bases between them. CDR3 size: 13 residues.

This clone was seen a few times. The gene calls are TRBV13 and TRBJ2-7, with D unresolved. Trimming pared 0 bases from V and 5 bases from J, leaving 11 bases between. The CDR3 length is 14 residues. Germline CDR1 and CDR2: PRHDT and FYEKMQ (reference sequence). The DNA of the CDR3 is TGTGCCAGCAGCTTAGGGCCCTCTGCGAACGAGCAGTACTTC. It codes for CASSLGPSANEQYF.

This clone was seen at least ten times. This chain links TRBV27 with TRBJ1-5, with 7 bases matching TRBD1. The CDR3 is 15 amino acids. The germline gives CDR1 MNHEY, CDR2 SMNVEV (reference sequence). Trimming at V came to 6 bases and at J to 5 bases, leaving 10 bases not matched to a gene. As DNA, the CDR3 is TGTGCCAGCAGAGGGTCGGACAGGACCTATCAGCCCCAGCATTTT. Translation: CASRGSDRTYQPQHF.

The V call is TRBV19, the J call TRBJ2-6; 7 bases are shared with TRBD1. The CDR3 extends over 15 amino acids. Germline V CDR1 and CDR2: LNHDA, SQIVND (reference sequence). The junction had 4 bases not matched to a gene; V was cut back by 6 bases and J by 2 bases. The CDR3 sequence is CASSLGQTGANVLTF. The CDR3 bases are TGTGCCAGTAGCCTGGGACAGACTGGGGCCAACGTCCTGACTTTC.

Concerning this clone: Within the sample, other DNA sequences also encode this same CDR3. This chain connects TRBV7-9 to TRBJ2-1, with TRBD2 identical over 9 bases. The germline gives CDR1 SEHNR, CDR2 FQNEAQ (reference sequence). Germline trimming cut 0 bases from V and 0 bases from J; bases unmatched to any gene: 0. CDR3 length: 16 residues. The CDR3: CASSLALAGSYNEQFF. Here the CDR3 DNA reads TGTGCCAGCAGCTTAGCACTAGCGGGCTCCTACAATGAGCAGTTCTTC.

CDR3 sequence (DNA): TGTGCCAGCAGGGAGACCGGCGGGTTTAATGAAAAACTGTTTTTT. Its protein is CASRETGGFNEKLFF. The chain links TRBV6-5 to TRBJ1-4; D is unresolved. The germline V gene encodes CDR1 MNHEY and CDR2 SVGAGI. V gave up 6 bases and J gave up 4 bases, with 15 bases separating them. The CDR3 sequence is 15 residues long.

This chain uses TRBV30 with TRBJ1-5; D is ambiguous. From germline, CDR1 is GTSNPN and CDR2 SVGIG (reference sequence). The CDR3 spans 14 residues. V was shortened by 2 bases and J by 0 bases, with 8 bases between the two germline ends. The CDR3 loop is CAWSSLLSNQPQHF. The DNA of the CDR3 is TGTGCCTGGAGTAGTCTACTTAGCAATCAGCCCCAGCATTTT. Drawing the rest from reference TRBV30 and TRBJ1-5, the complete variable domain is SQTIHQWPATLVQPVGSPLSLECTVEGTSNPNLYWYRQAAGRGLQLLFYSVGIGQISSEVPQNLSASRPQDRQFILSSKKLLLSDSGFYLCAWSSLLSNQPQHFGDGTRLSIL.

The chain carries TRBV4-2 and TRBJ1-2; D may be TRBD1 (5 bases). Trimming removed 7 bases at V and 2 bases at J, with 14 bases between. The CDR3 is made up of 14 amino acids. Germline V gene sequence: CDR1 LGHNA, CDR2 YNFKEQ. The CDR3 reads CASNLRGENYGYTF. DNA for the CDR3: TGTGCCAGCAACCTCCGGGGGGAAAACTATGGCTACACCTTC.

This clone showed up just once. V gene TRBV7-3 combines with J gene TRBJ2-7; D might be TRBD1 (6 bases). V lost 2 bases and J 5 bases, leaving 10 bases between the germline ends. There are 13 residues in the CDR3. The germline V gene encodes CDR1 SGHTA and CDR2 FQGTGA. CDR3 nucleotides: TGTGCCAGCAGCTTAGGACCAGGGGACGAGCAGTACTTC. Its translation: CASSLGPGDEQYF.

The rearrangement joins TRBV29-1 to TRBJ1-4, with 9 bases aligning to TRBD1. The ends lost 7 bases at V and 8 bases at J; junction bases unmatched: 5. The CDR3 contains 12 residues. The germline V gene has CDR1 SQVTM and CDR2 ANQGSEA. The CDR3 here is CSAGTGNEKLFF. In nucleotides, the CDR3 is TGCAGCGCCGGGACAGGGAACGAAAAACTGTTTTTT.

The chain uses TRBV19 and TRBJ1-2; the match to TRBD1 covers 7 bases. The germline V gene encodes CDR1 LNHDA and CDR2 SQIVND (reference sequence). There are 11 residues in the CDR3. Unmatched junction bases numbered 5, after V lost 8 bases and J lost 8 bases. CDR3 nucleotides: TGTGCCAGTCCGACAGGGCTGGGCTACACCTTC. This gives the protein CASPTGLGYTF.

This clone was detected once. Written as DNA, the CDR3 is TGCAGTGCCCAGGGGGGCTATGGCTACACCTTC. Translating it yields CSAQGGYGYTF. V gene TRBV20-1 combines with J gene TRBJ1-2, with 7 positions matching TRBD1. The CDR3 sequence is 11 residues long. The germline CDR1 and CDR2 sequences are DFQATT and SNEGSKA (reference sequence). After removal of 6 bases from V and 4 bases from J, the junction contained 2 bases not matched to a gene.

V gene TRBV6-1 combines with J gene TRBJ1-4; 8 positions agree with TRBD1. The germline V gene encodes CDR1 MNHNS and CDR2 SASEGT. Trimming at V came to 3 bases and at J to 7 bases, leaving 4 bases not matched to a gene. The CDR3 is made up of 14 amino acids. The CDR3 DNA reads as TGTGCCAGCAGTGAGACAGGGGTTAGTGAAAAACTGTTTTTT. This translates into CASSETGVSEKLFF.